A single sample gave rise to the 10 T cell receptor beta chains below, sequenced in a study of molecular identifiers for immune sequencing clone quantification. TCRdb reprocessed the PCR reads via MiXCR and lists one record per CDR3 protein. The data contain some 650,000 distinct CDR3 sequences, just under 20% of them seen just once; the ten biggest clones take up roughly 0.9%. Sequencing used naive CD8+ T cells from blood, with Jurkat cell RNA spiked in. The subset was: FACS-sorted CD8+CD4-CCR7+CD45RA+ naive T cells. These receptors came from a human donor in good health. Some libraries in this study had Jurkat cell RNA spiked in.

This chain joins TRBV5-1 and TRBJ2-7; TRBD1 agrees at 8 bases. The CDR3 length is 15 residues. The V segment lost 3 bases and the J segment 2 bases; nucleotides outside the gene matches: 7. Germline-derived CDR1 and CDR2 are SGHRS and YFSETQ. The CDR3 loop reads CASSYPGQETYEQYF. For the CDR3, the DNA is TGCGCCAGCAGCTACCCGGGACAGGAGACCTACGAGCAGTACTTC.

This clonotype was picked up many times. The V gene is TRBV28, the J gene TRBJ2-3; D gene ambiguous. This CDR3 comprises 16 residues. Trimming left V 5 bases short and J 5 bases short, with 20 bases between. The germline gives CDR1 MDHEN, CDR2 SYDVKM. CDR3 in amino acids: CASSTPKGSALDTQYF. DNA for the CDR3: TGTGCCAGCAGTACACCTAAGGGTTCGGCGTTAGATACGCAGTATTTT.

This clonotype was picked up many times. J is TRBJ1-1 and V is TRBV4-2; D may be TRBD1 (5 bases). Per the germline V gene, CDR1 is LGHNA and CDR2 is YNFKEQ. The V end lost 3 bases, the J end lost 2 bases, and 19 bases lay between the germline ends. This CDR3 region has 17 residues. Here the CDR3 DNA reads TGTGCCAGCAGCCAGAGCGCGGGGCTTAGGTCAAACACTGAAGCTTTCTTT. Translation: CASSQSAGLRSNTEAFF.

The J gene is TRBJ2-3, the V gene TRBV24-1, with D possibly matching TRBD2 (6 bases). Trimming took 8 bases from V and 4 from J, leaving 15 bases between them. The CDR3 covers 14 residues. Germline CDR1 is KGHDR and CDR2 is SFDVKD. The CDR3 region is CATKAAGTPDTQYF. In DNA form, the CDR3 reads TGTGCCACCAAGGCTGCGGGAACGCCAGATACGCAGTATTTT.

A note on this clonotype: A much more abundant neighbour one base away suggests this may be a read error. The chain is built from TRBV2 and TRBJ1-4; TRBD1 matches at 7 bases. The CDR3 covers 15 residues. Germline CDR1 is SNHLY and CDR2 is FYNNEI. The CDR3 protein is CASRAPGQLNEKLLF. The CDR3 DNA sequence: TGTGCCAGCAGGGCTCCGGGACAGCTTAATGAAAAACTGCTTTTT. The full variable domain, with the rest looked up from reference TRBV2 and TRBJ1-4, is EPEVTQTPSHQVTQMGQEVILRCVPISNHLYFYWYRQILGQKVEFLVSFYNNEISEKSEIFDDQFSVERPDGSNFTLKIRSTKLEDSAMYFCASRAPGQLNEKLLFGSGTQLSVL.

This clonotype came up many times. This chain links TRBV4-3 with TRBJ1-4; 7 bases line up with TRBD1. This CDR3 comprises 15 residues. Germline CDR1 reads LGHNA; CDR2 reads YSLEER. The trim removed 1 base at V and 6 bases at J, leaving 5 bases unmatched. The CDR3 is CASSQVRTGDEKLFF. CDR3 sequence (DNA): TGCGCCAGCAGCCAAGTTCGGACAGGAGATGAAAAACTGTTTTTT.

In its sample, this clonotype was seen many times. The V call is TRBV27, the J call TRBJ2-7; 7 bases match TRBD2. J was trimmed by 3 bases and V by 5 bases; bases with no gene match: 7. This CDR3 comprises 14 residues. The germline CDR1 and CDR2 sequences are MNHEY and SMNVEV (reference sequence). The DNA for the CDR3 is TGTGCCAGCAGTCCGGAGCGGGACGGCTACGAGCAGTACTTC. It encodes CASSPERDGYEQYF.

This clonotype occurred many times. The gene calls are TRBV20-1 and TRBJ2-4; TRBD2 agrees at 8 bases. Unmatched junction bases numbered 10, after V lost 0 bases and J lost 6 bases. There are 16 residues in the CDR3. From germline, CDR1 is DFQATT and CDR2 SNEGSKA (reference sequence). CDR3: CSARDLKRETPNIQYF. CDR3 coding DNA: TGCAGTGCTAGAGATTTAAAGCGGGAGACCCCAAACATTCAGTACTTC.

Comments on this clonotype: One base away lies a much larger clone, so this may be a sequencing read error. This chain uses TRBV19 with TRBJ2-2, with D maybe TRBD2 (5 bases). The CDR3 length is 14 residues. In germline, CDR1 is LNHDA, CDR2 SQIVND (reference sequence). In DNA form, the CDR3 reads TGTGCCAGTAGTTTGGAGGCTTACACCGAGGAGCTGTTTTTT. Amino acid sequence: CASSLEAYTEELFF.

This clonotype was counted only a few times. The chain has TRBV19 and TRBJ1-2, with 11 bases lining up with TRBD1. CDR1 LNHDA and CDR2 SQIVND come from the germline V gene (reference sequence). The CDR3 loop spans 14 amino acids. V lost 10 bases and J lost 6; bases outside the gene matches: 10. The DNA of the CDR3 is TGTGCCACTAGCGGGACAGGGGGTATGAATGGCTACACCTTC. Amino acid sequence: CATSGTGGMNGYTF.